This TCR beta chain was found in a study of sequential checkpoint blockade in melanoma. About the study: Each arm's sequence ended with maintenance nivolumab.

CDR3 size: 14 residues. The ends were cut back, 0 bases at V and 1 base at J, with 3 bases in the middle. Looked up from germline, CDR1 is MGHRA and CDR2 is YSYEKL. This clone was counted a few times. TCRdb keeps only in-frame clones here, not all; method: immunoSEQ multiplex PCR. The data show around 18,000 clones, under 80% seen once. Treatment in this sample: randomized to nivolumab then ipilimumab (arm A) or the reverse (arm B). No patient had prior DNA-damaging chemotherapy. Sorted cells were live CD3+CD8+, lacking CD19 and CD56, from PBMCs. Material: CD8+ T cells sorted from blood (inferred from file names), obtained from a patient given nivolumab and ipilimumab in sequence. The gene calls are TRBV4-1 and TRBJ1-4; D unresolved. The receptor's source is a human donor with melanoma. CDR3 in amino acids: CASSQDITNEKLFF. The CDR3 nucleotides are TGCGCCAGCAGCCAAGATATAACTAATGAAAAACTGTTTTTT.